A single sample gave rise to the 28 T cell receptor beta chains below, sequenced in a study of cytomegalovirus exposure and HLA in healthy donors. 60 Vbeta and 13 Jbeta primers were used in PCR. Libraries were prepared by immunoSEQ multiplex PCR; TCRdb keeps only in-frame clonotypes and omits some of them. The profile shows around 170,000 clones, approximately 88% of them singletons. The sequenced material came from PBMCs. The source of these receptors is a woman aged 18-29 years in good health and CMV-seronegative.

This clone was observed a few times. V is TRBV19 and J is TRBJ1-5; D gene uncertain. Germline V gene data show CDR1 as LNHDA and CDR2 as SQIVND (reference sequence). V was shortened by 4 bases and J by 0 bases, with 13 bases between the two germline ends. The CDR3 length is 16 residues. This chain's CDR3 is CASSRPQEYSNQPQHF. The CDR3 DNA follows: TGTGCCAGTAGTAGACCGCAGGAATATAGCAATCAGCCCCAGCATTTT. The whole variable domain, remainder taken from reference TRBV19 and TRBJ1-5, is DGGITQSPKYLFRKEGQNVTLSCEQNLNHDAMYWYRQDPGQGLRLIYYSQIVNDFQKGDIAEGYSVSREKKESFPLTVTSAQKNPTAFYLCASSRPQEYSNQPQHFGDGTRLSIL.

The chain has TRBV7-2 and TRBJ2-1, with 7 bases lining up with TRBD1. V shed 5 bases and J 6 bases; nucleotides not matched to a gene: 4. Germline V gene sequence: CDR1 SGHTA, CDR2 FQGNSA. The CDR3 is 13 residues long. CDR3 nucleotides: TGTGCCAGCAGCGTATCAGGGGGCAATGAGCAGTTCTTC. Protein product: CASSVSGGNEQFF.

V usage is TRBV6-5 and J usage is TRBJ1-1, with a weak D call TRBD1 (6 bases). The CDR3 length is 15 residues. The V end was cut by 2 bases, the J end by 4 bases, with 14 bases between. Germline CDR1 MNHEY, CDR2 SVGAGI. CDR3 region: CASSYGRVRGTEAFF. CDR3 in DNA: TGTGCCAGCAGTTACGGCAGGGTCAGGGGCACTGAAGCTTTCTTT.

The V gene is TRBV6-5, the J gene TRBJ2-7, with 9 bases lining up with TRBD1. Germline CDR1 reads MNHEY; CDR2 reads SVGAGI. Trimming took 0 bases from V and 4 from J; bases not matched to a gene: 4. The CDR3 has 15 amino acids. The CDR3 reads CASSYSIQGAYEQYF. CDR3 sequence (DNA): TGTGCCAGCAGTTACTCGATACAGGGGGCGTACGAGCAGTACTTC.

The chain has TRBV10-1 and TRBJ1-5; 8 bases are shared with TRBD1. The trim removed 7 bases at V and 4 bases at J, leaving 6 bases unmatched. This CDR3 has 14 residues. Germline assignment: CDR1 WNHNN and CDR2 SYGVQD (reference sequence). CDR3 nucleotides: TGCGCCAGCACCCCGGACAGGGTAAATCAGCCCCAGCATTTT. Residues: CASTPDRVNQPQHF.

About this clone: Other DNA sequences in the same sample also yield this CDR3. The chain joins TRBV10-3 to TRBJ1-1; tentatively, D is TRBD1 (5 bases). Germline-derived CDR1 and CDR2 are ENHRY and SYGVKD. Trimming removed 3 bases at V and 2 bases at J, with 7 bases between. CDR3 size: 13 residues. CDR3 DNA sequence: TGTGCCATCAGTGATGGACATAACACTGAAGCTTTCTTT. The encoded protein is CAISDGHNTEAFF.

The chain combines TRBV5-6 with TRBJ1-2; TRBD1 might be the D (5 bases). CDR3 length: 14 residues. Germline V CDR1 and CDR2: SGHDT, YYEEEE. V gave up 6 bases and J gave up 3 bases, with 15 bases separating them. CDR3 sequence: CASNPIGEDYGYTF. The CDR3 coding sequence is TGTGCCAGCAACCCGATAGGGGAGGACTATGGCTACACCTTC.

The chain couples TRBV29-1 to TRBJ2-1; possibly TRBD1 for D (6 bases). The CDR3 extends over 16 amino acids. Trimming cost V 1 base and J 9 bases, with 22 bases left between them. Germline V gene lookup returns CDR1 SQVTM and CDR2 ANQGSEA. CDR3 sequence (DNA): TGCAGCGTTGAAGGCCACAGGGAGCAGATTGCGGGTGAGCAGTTCTTC. Translated: CSVEGHREQIAGEQFF.

This clone turned up a few times. This chain connects TRBV18 to TRBJ1-6, with D perhaps matching TRBD1 (6 bases). V was shortened by 3 bases and J by 6 bases, with 12 bases between the two germline ends. The CDR3 contains 15 residues. CDR1 and CDR2 (germline): KGHSH, LQKENI. The CDR3 loop reads CASSPDSSGNSPLHF. In nucleotides, the CDR3 is TGTGCCAGCTCACCGGACAGCTCGGGTAATTCACCCCTCCACTTT.

The chain carries TRBV29-1 and TRBJ2-7; the match to TRBD1 covers 7 bases. Germline V gene lookup returns CDR1 SQVTM and CDR2 ANQGSEA. This CDR3 is built from 17 residues. V lost 5 bases, J lost 0 bases, and 16 bases stayed unmatched. DNA for the CDR3: TGCAGCGTTCCTCGGTCCCCTGGGACAGAGCTCTCCTACGAGCAGTACTTC. Translation gives CSVPRSPGTELSYEQYF.

This chain uses TRBV4-1 with TRBJ1-1; D call uncertain. The germline V gene has CDR1 MGHRA and CDR2 YSYEKL. This CDR3 has 15 amino acids. The V and J ends lost 0 bases and 7 bases respectively, with 15 bases between them. This chain's CDR3 is CASSQDVAARREAFF. DNA of the CDR3: TGCGCCAGCAGCCAAGATGTAGCGGCCCGGCGTGAAGCTTTCTTT.

The chain links TRBV5-1 to TRBJ1-1; D possibly corresponds to TRBD1 (5 bases). The CDR3 loop spans 17 amino acids. Germline-derived CDR1 and CDR2 are SGHRS and YFSETQ. V was shortened by 1 base and J by 3 bases, with 19 bases between the two germline ends. The CDR3 sequence is CASSLRVLGPTDTEAFF. CDR3 DNA sequence: TGCGCCAGCAGCTTGAGGGTTCTGGGTCCGACAGACACTGAAGCTTTCTTT.

The chain combines TRBV10-2 with TRBJ1-1, with TRBD1 as a possible D gene (5 bases). This CDR3 comprises 13 residues. The germline V and J ends were trimmed by 6 bases and 1 base, with 9 bases remaining between them. The V gene's germline CDR1 is WSHSY and CDR2 SAAADI. CDR3: CASSIQGNTEAFF. Written as DNA, the CDR3 is TGCGCCAGCAGCATCCAGGGGAACACTGAAGCTTTCTTT.

This clone has a handful of counts. This chain uses TRBV5-5 with TRBJ1-1; TRBD1 aligns across 9 bases. Trimming removed 0 bases from V and 3 bases from J; junction bases left unmatched: 9. The germline CDR1 and CDR2 sequences are SGHKS and YYEKEE (reference sequence). The CDR3 has 17 amino acids. The CDR3 DNA reads TGTGCCAGCAGCTTGGCCTTCCGGACAGGGGTAGACACTGAAGCTTTCTTT. Its protein is CASSLAFRTGVDTEAFF.

This clone was seen a single time. The rearrangement joins TRBV6-1 to TRBJ2-3; tentative D call: TRBD2 (6 bases). This CDR3 contains 15 residues. Looked up from germline, CDR1 is MNHNS and CDR2 is SASEGT. V lost 6 bases, J lost 1 base, and 14 bases lay in between. This CDR3 is CASSWRGVGTDTQYF. CDR3 DNA sequence: TGTGCCAGCAGCTGGAGGGGTGTAGGCACAGATACGCAGTATTTT.

J is TRBJ1-3 and V is TRBV7-6; D may be TRBD1 (6 bases). This CDR3 has 17 residues. Trimming took 5 bases from V and 4 from J, leaving 21 bases between them. Germline V CDR1 and CDR2: SGHVS, FNYEAQ. The CDR3 spells CASSPYRTDSAGNTIYF. The CDR3, as DNA: TGTGCCAGCAGCCCCTACAGGACGGACAGTGCCGGAAACACCATATATTTT.

V and J are TRBV28 and TRBJ1-5, with 7 positions matching TRBD1. The germline gives CDR1 MDHEN, CDR2 SYDVKM. The CDR3 is 15 residues long. With 3 bases clipped from V and 4 bases from J, the junction kept 6 bases outside the gene matches. The CDR3 coding sequence is TGTGCCAGCAGTTTCTTTGACAGGGAGAATCAGCCCCAGCATTTT. Protein: CASSFFDRENQPQHF.

The V call is TRBV11-3, the J call TRBJ2-1, with a tentative D call TRBD1 (7 bases). V lost 8 bases and J lost 9, with 17 bases in between. Germline assignment: CDR1 SGHNT and CDR2 YENEEA. This CDR3 has 13 amino acids. CDR3 DNA: TGTGCCAGCGAGAGGAGGGGGCCGGGTGAGCAGTTCTTC. This sequence encodes CASERRGPGEQFF.

In regard to this clone: At one boundary the junction diverges from the germline segment, which might be a read error. J is TRBJ1-2 and V is TRBV29-1; D is perhaps TRBD1 (5 bases). CDR1 SQVTM and CDR2 ANQGSEA come from the germline V gene. The CDR3 contains 14 residues. The CDR3 nucleotides read TGCAGCGTTGAGGGGAGGGGATTGAGCTATGGCCACACCTTC. This gives the protein CSVEGRGLSYGHTF.

The gene calls are TRBV5-1 and TRBJ2-5; 9 positions match TRBD1. Germline values: CDR1 SGHRS, CDR2 YFSETQ. V lost 4 bases, J lost 5 bases, and 12 bases stayed unmatched. The CDR3 covers 16 residues. DNA of the CDR3: TGCGCCAGCAGCCCCGGGACAGGGAAGGGAGGGGAGACCCAGTACTTC. Its translation: CASSPGTGKGGETQYF.

This sequence joins TRBV30 and TRBJ1-1; D remains ambiguous. CDR3 length: 15 residues. Germline CDR1 reads GTSNPN; CDR2 reads SVGIG (reference sequence). V was cut by 3 bases and J by 3 bases, with 17 bases left in between. For the CDR3, the DNA is TGTGCCTGGAGCCATAGCGGCAGACCCTACACTGAAGCTTTCTTT. It encodes CAWSHSGRPYTEAFF.

V is TRBV4-1 and J is TRBJ1-5; D gene ambiguous. The CDR3 has 13 amino acids. Trimming removed 2 bases at V and 3 bases at J, with 5 bases between. Per the germline V gene, CDR1 is MGHRA and CDR2 is YSYEKL. CDR3 sequence (DNA): TGCGCCAGCAGCCAACCCTACAATCAGCCCCAGCATTTT. It codes for CASSQPYNQPQHF.

This chain uses TRBV28 with TRBJ1-1; D possibly corresponds to TRBD1 (6 bases). Trimming cost V 4 bases and J 5 bases, with 11 bases left between them. The CDR3 has 13 residues. From germline, CDR1 is MDHEN and CDR2 SYDVKM. In DNA form, the CDR3 reads TGTGCCAGCAGTTCCGGGGGGCCGACTGAAGCTTTCTTT. It encodes CASSSGGPTEAFF.

CDR3 sequence (DNA): TGTGCCAGCAGGGAGACAGGGGGCGGCAATCAGCCCCAGCATTTT. Translating it yields CASRETGGGNQPQHF. V is TRBV6-5 and J is TRBJ1-5; 10 bases align to TRBD1. The germline gives CDR1 MNHEY, CDR2 SVGAGI. V shed 6 bases, J shed 2 bases, and the junction held 4 bases outside the gene matches. The CDR3 sequence is 15 residues long.

On this clone: An end of the junction differs from the germline gene, which may be a read error. The chain uses TRBV5-1 and TRBJ1-1; 7 positions agree with TRBD1. This CDR3 region has 13 residues. The V gene's germline CDR1 is SGHRS and CDR2 YFSETQ. The CDR3 here is CASSFRGNAEAFF. Written as DNA, the CDR3 is TGCGCCAGCAGCTTCAGGGGGAACGCTGAAGCTTTCTTT.

The rearrangement links TRBV2 to TRBJ1-6; D unclear. The CDR3 is made up of 13 amino acids. V lost 6 bases to trimming and J lost 8 bases, with 11 bases between them. Germline V gives CDR1 SNHLY, CDR2 FYNNEI. The CDR3 here is CASSPQPDSPLHF. Written as DNA, the CDR3 is TGTGCCAGCAGCCCACAGCCGGATTCACCCCTCCACTTT.

The V gene is TRBV6-6, the J gene TRBJ1-2, with D uncertain. Germline CDR1 is MNHNY and CDR2 is SVGAGI (reference sequence). The length of the CDR3 is 14 residues. V lost 8 bases, J lost 1 base, and 14 bases lay in between. CDR3 sequence: CASGGGDYNYGYTF. In DNA, the CDR3 is TGTGCCAGCGGTGGAGGTGACTATAACTATGGCTACACCTTC.

V and J are TRBV4-1 and TRBJ1-1, with D possibly matching TRBD1 (5 bases). The CDR3 consists of 15 residues. V lost 2 bases and J 1 base, leaving 11 bases between the germline ends. In germline, CDR1 is MGHRA, CDR2 YSYEKL. CDR3 in DNA: TGCGCCAGCAGCCAAACCGGGACTGAGAACACTGAAGCTTTCTTT. Its translation: CASSQTGTENTEAFF.